The rows below give T cell receptor beta chains drawn from one sample of a study of T cells after posttransplantation cyclophosphamide. The data were produced by immunoSEQ multiplex PCR, yet TCRdb's version contains in-frame clones alone and is incomplete. The sample records fewer than 12,000 clones, around 86% being singletons. The sequencing used CD4+ T cells sorted from PBMCs, collected after allogeneic stem cell transplant with posttransplant cyclophosphamide. These receptors were taken from a young adult male patient who received an allogeneic stem cell transplant from a related donor, was CMV-positive, and had acute GVHD only. These T cells may partly come from the graft donor. Each CDR3 is given with its conserved first and last residue.

CDR3aa	j_gene	v_gene
CASSVGLAGRLVGETQYF	TRBJ2-5	TRBV9
CASSPSGGYEQYF	TRBJ2-7	TRBV10-1
CASSVLVGQGYNEQFF	TRBJ2-1	TRBV5-6
CASSLTGIITEAFF	TRBJ1-1	TRBV11-2
CASSGGGQGLNEQFF	TRBJ2-1	TRBV28
CASSFLRYEQYF	TRBJ2-7	TRBV5-8
CSVAAQGNTEAFF	TRBJ1-1	TRBV29-1
CSAGGTEAFF	TRBJ1-1	TRBV20-1
CASSPRRGNSPLHF	TRBJ1-6	TRBV27
CASSLMTSGGPTSTDTQYF	TRBJ2-3	TRBV7-2
CASSLDRANDGYTF	TRBJ1-2	TRBV5-1
CASSPSQGITEAFF	TRBJ1-1	TRBV7-2
CASIPLRGAKENTEAFF	TRBJ1-1	TRBV28
CASSFDSYEQYF	TRBJ2-7	TRBV7-2
CASSVDRTLGEQYF	TRBJ2-7	TRBV2
CASSSSDSQGKTQYF	TRBJ2-5	TRBV11-2
CASSSGTPDYNSPLHF	TRBJ1-6	TRBV28